Described below is a single T cell receptor beta chain sequence and its context. Its specificity is unknown. The sample is drawn from a study of shared clonotypes between healthy human individuals. Study summary: Researchers assigned three CD4 naive, three CD4 memory, two CD8 naive and one CD8 memory plate to each donor. Study-wide results and limits: Shared clonotypes: 4.5% to 6.5% naive CD4, around 3.7% naive CD8, about 2.5% memory CD4, 0.4% to 0.5% memory CD8. Compared with clonotypes that all four donors shared, non-shared clonotypes had lower generation probabilities.

Some clones are missing from TCRdb's copy, which holds only in-frame ones; the method was immunoSEQ multiplex PCR. The table has 950,000 to 1,200,000 clones, roughly 80% seen once. Both subsets, CD45RA+ naive and CD45RA-negative memory, were split from the CD4+ cells. The clonotype was recovered from a man between 18 and 29 years old in good health. Some clones in this sample may be carry-over from other donors' samples. The sample consisted of memory CD4+ T cells from PBMCs. The subset was: CD45RA-negative fraction.

The CDR3 DNA reads as TGTGCTTCCACTGCGTACGGGGGAGGGCATGAGCAGTTCTTC. This gives the protein CASTAYGGGHEQFF. The rearrangement links TRBV27 to TRBJ2-1; 7 bases align to TRBD2. The CDR3 sequence is 14 residues long. Per the germline V gene, CDR1 is MNHEY and CDR2 is SMNVEV (reference sequence).